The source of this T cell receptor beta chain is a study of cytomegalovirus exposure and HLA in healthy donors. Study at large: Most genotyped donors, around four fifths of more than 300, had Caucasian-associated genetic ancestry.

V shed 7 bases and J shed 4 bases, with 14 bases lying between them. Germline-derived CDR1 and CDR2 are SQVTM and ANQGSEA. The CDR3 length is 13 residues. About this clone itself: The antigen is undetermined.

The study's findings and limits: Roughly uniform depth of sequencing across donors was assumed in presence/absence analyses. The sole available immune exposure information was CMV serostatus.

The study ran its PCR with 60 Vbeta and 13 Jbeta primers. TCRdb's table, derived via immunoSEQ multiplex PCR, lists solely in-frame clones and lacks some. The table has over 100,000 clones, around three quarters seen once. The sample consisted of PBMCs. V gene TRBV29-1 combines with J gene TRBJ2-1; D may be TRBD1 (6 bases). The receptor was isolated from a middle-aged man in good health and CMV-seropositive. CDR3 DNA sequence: TGCAGCGCTTGGGACACCTCTTACAATGAGCAGTTCTTC. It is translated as CSAWDTSYNEQFF.